The clone carrying this T cell receptor (beta chain) was observed a single time. No antigen is known for it. This sample was taken from a study of cytomegalovirus exposure and HLA in healthy donors. Study-wide findings and caveats: One variant, a missense change in DCLRE1C, was linked in a later analysis to TCR beta V- and J-gene trimming. What a later analysis showed was that several of the most significant clusters appeared linked to common viral pathogens.

The CDR3 runs to 14 residues. V lost 5 bases and J lost 0, with 10 bases in between. Germline V gene data show CDR1 as SEHNR and CDR2 as FQNEAQ (reference sequence). In the PCR, 60 Vbeta and 13 Jbeta primers were used. Using immunoSEQ multiplex PCR, the repertoire was profiled, and TCRdb retains in-frame clones only, with some absent. In the table there are approximately 100,000 clones, approximately 80% of which are singletons. The chain joins TRBV7-9 to TRBJ2-5; no firm D call. The TCR originated in a middle-aged man in good health and CMV-seropositive. The sequencing sample was made of PBMCs. The CDR3, as DNA: TGTGCCAGCAGCCCCACCGACTACCAAGAGACCCAGTACTTC. Protein product: CASSPTDYQETQYF.